This TCR beta chain was sequenced for a study of radiotherapy plus CTLA-4 blockade in lung cancer (dated by TCRdb to the late 2010s). As for the study more broadly: Objective responses occurred in 18% of enrolled patients, and 31% achieved disease control.

Library prep was done by the immunoSEQ multiplex PCR assay. The immuneACCESS repertoire file appears here via TCRdb, limited to in-frame rearrangements. These files lack a portion of the clones; in checked studies, under half of the deficit traces to unresolved V genes, and the cause of the others is not known. The sample table contains 95,000 to 150,000 clones; only one count was recorded for 90% of them. 6.9% of the sample lies in the top ten. With respect to this clone: No antigen is known for it. No qualities accompany the bases; no much larger clone lies one base away.

The paper's findings and limits, for the study overall: TCR clones derived from tumors expanded in peripheral blood after treatment with radiotherapy and ipilimumab. Early dynamic changes in blood T cell clones, together with increased serum interferon-beta after radiation, were reported as the strongest predictors of response.

The CDR1 and CDR2 encoded by the germline V gene are SGHAT and FQNNGV. Trimming accounts for 6 bases at V and 8 bases at J, while the number of junction bases matched to no gene is 14. Taken from cysteine to phenylalanine, the CDR3 has 16 residues. Only the CDR3 region is kept as DNA, spanning 48 bases read in frame from base 1. In this study, focal radiation therapy paired with CTLA-4 blockade (ipilimumab) was tested in patients who had chemo-refractory metastatic non-small-cell lung cancer. The receptor's source is a human donor with non-small cell lung cancer that progressed on radiotherapy plus ipilimumab. This sequence uses TRBV11-2 and TRBJ2-1; 9 junctional bases match TRBD1. Material: peripheral blood, obtained from a patient treated with radiotherapy plus ipilimumab. The DNA is as follows: TGTGCCAGCAGATGGGGGCGGGGACAGGGTATCTATGAGCAGTTCTTC. The translation is CASRWGRGQGIYEQFF.